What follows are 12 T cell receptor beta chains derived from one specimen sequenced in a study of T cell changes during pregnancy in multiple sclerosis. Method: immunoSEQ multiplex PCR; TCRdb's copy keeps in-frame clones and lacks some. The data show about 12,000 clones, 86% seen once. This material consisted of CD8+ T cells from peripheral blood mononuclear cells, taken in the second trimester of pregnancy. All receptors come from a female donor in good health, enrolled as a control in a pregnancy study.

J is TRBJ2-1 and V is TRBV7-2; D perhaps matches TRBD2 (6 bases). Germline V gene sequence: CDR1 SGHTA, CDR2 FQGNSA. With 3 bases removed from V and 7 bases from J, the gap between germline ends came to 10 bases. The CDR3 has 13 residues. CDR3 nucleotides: TGTGCCAGCAGCTTGGGAGGAGGGAATGAGCAGTTCTTC. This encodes CASSLGGGNEQFF.

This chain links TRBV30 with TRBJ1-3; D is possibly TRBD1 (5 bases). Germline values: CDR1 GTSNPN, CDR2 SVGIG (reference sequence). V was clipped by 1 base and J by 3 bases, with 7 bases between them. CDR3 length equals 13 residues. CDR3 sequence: CAWSGGGGNTIYF. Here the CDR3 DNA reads TGTGCCTGGAGTGGGGGGGGTGGAAACACCATATATTTT.

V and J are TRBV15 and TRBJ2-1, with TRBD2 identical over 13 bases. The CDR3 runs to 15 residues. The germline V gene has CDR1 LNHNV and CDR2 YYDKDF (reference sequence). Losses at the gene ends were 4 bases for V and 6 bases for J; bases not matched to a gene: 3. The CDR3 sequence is CATSTGLAGSNEQFF. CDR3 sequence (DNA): TGTGCCACCAGCACGGGACTAGCGGGATCCAATGAGCAGTTCTTC.

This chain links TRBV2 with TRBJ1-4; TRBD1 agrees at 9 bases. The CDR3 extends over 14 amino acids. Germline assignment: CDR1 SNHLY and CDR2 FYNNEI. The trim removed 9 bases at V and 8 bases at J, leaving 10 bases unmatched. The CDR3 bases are TGTGCCAGGGGGACAGGGCCGGCGAGAGAAAAACTGTTTTTT. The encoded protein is CARGTGPAREKLFF. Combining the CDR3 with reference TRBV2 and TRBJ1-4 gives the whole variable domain EPEVTQTPSHQVTQMGQEVILRCVPISNHLYFYWYRQILGQKVEFLVSFYNNEISEKSEIFDDQFSVERPDGSNFTLKIRSTKLEDSAMYFCARGTGPAREKLFFGSGTQLSVL.

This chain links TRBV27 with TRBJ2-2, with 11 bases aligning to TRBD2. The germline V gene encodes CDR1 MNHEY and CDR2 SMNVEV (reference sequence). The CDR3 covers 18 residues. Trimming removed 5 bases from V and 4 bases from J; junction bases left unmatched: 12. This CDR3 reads CASSPSWVAGGGTGELFF. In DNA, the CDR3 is TGTGCCAGCAGTCCCAGTTGGGTAGCGGGAGGGGGCACCGGGGAGCTGTTTTTT.

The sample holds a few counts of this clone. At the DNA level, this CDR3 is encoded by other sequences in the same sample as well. This chain's CDR3 is CASSLGGRVYEQYF. Written as DNA, the CDR3 is TGTGCCAGCAGCTTAGGCGGCAGGGTCTACGAGCAGTACTTC. This chain connects TRBV13 to TRBJ2-7; D perhaps matches TRBD1 (5 bases). CDR1 and CDR2 (germline): PRHDT, FYEKMQ (reference sequence). With 0 bases removed from V and 3 bases from J, the gap between germline ends came to 9 bases. The CDR3 loop spans 14 amino acids.

The CDR3 loop is CASSQVARPYEQYF. The CDR3 coding sequence is TGTGCCAGCAGCCAAGTCGCGCGGCCCTACGAGCAGTACTTC. This sequence joins TRBV14 and TRBJ2-7; no firm D call. Per germline, CDR1 SGHDN and CDR2 FVKESK. Trimming shortened V by 1 base and J by 2 bases, and 9 bases separated the two germline ends. The CDR3 totals 14 residues.

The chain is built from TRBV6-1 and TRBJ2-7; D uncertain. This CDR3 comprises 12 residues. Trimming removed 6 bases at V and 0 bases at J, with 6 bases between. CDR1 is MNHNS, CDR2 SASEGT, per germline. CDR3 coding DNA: TGTGCCAGCAGGCTTAGCTCCTACGAGCAGTACTTC. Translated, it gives CASRLSSYEQYF.

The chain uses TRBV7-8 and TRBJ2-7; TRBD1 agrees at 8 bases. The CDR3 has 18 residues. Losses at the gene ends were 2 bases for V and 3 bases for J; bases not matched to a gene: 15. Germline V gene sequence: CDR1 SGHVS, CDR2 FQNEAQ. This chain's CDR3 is CASSLKSTPTGQGYEQYF. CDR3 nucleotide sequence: TGTGCCAGCAGCTTAAAGAGTACGCCGACTGGACAGGGCTACGAGCAGTACTTC.

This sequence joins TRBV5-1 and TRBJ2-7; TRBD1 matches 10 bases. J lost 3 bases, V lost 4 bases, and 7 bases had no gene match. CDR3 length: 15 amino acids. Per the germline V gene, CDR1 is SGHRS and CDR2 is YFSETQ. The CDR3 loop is CASSEPGQGIYEQYF. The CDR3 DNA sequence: TGCGCCAGCAGCGAACCGGGACAGGGGATCTACGAGCAGTACTTC.

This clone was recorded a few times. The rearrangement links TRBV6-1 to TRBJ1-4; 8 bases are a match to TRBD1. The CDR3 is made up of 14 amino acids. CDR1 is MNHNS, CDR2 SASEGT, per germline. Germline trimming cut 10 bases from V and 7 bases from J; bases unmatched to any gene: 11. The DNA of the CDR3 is TGTGCCACTACAGGGGGGGCAGGGTCTGAAAAACTGTTTTTT. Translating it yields CATTGGAGSEKLFF.

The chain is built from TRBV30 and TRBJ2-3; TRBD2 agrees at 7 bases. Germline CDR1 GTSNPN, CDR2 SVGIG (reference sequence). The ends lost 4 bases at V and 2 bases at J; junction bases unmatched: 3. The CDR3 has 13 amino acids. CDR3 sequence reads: CAWTRENTDTQYF. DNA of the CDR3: TGTGCCTGGACGCGGGAGAACACAGATACGCAGTATTTT.